These T cell receptor beta chains were read from a single sample in a study of blood T cell repertoires in COVID-19. The protocol was immunoSEQ multiplex PCR, while the TCRdb copy is restricted to in-frame clones and leaves out a portion. The sample has a few hundred thousand clones, around 90% seen once. The sample taken for sequencing was PBMCs or T cells enriched from blood (not recorded which). The receptors were sampled from a woman aged 25 to 39 who had recovered from COVID-19. CDR3s leave out the opening cysteine and the closing phenylalanine or tryptophan. The order of the fields is clone size, J gene, V gene, CDR3 protein. Rows give clone size only sometimes, using once, few, many, or a class for an expanded clone.

>NA|TRBJ2-3|TRBV29-1
SVVGRSSGGADTQY
>NA|TRBJ2-3|TRBV5-1
ASSSIQLAGGADTQY
>NA|TRBJ2-7|TRBV11-3
ASSIGQISYEQY
>NA|TRBJ2-7|TRBV7-9
ASRRDRNYEQY
>NA|TRBJ2-6|TRBV30
ACNKPGANVLT
>few|TRBJ2-7|TRBV11-3
ASSRDRGYEQY
>NA|TRBJ2-6|TRBV18
ASSPRTGARGANVLT
>NA|TRBJ1-2|TRBV6-5
ASSYSGQGLGYT
>NA|TRBJ2-3|TRBV9
ASSASGRGTDTQY
>once|TRBJ2-3|TRBV28
ASSPPQGADTQY
>NA|TRBJ2-2|TRBV7-3
ASSLIGGYTGELF
>NA|TRBJ2-7|TRBV16
ASSPTQGNEQY
>NA|TRBJ1-3|TRBV7-9
ASSLGTGGNTIY
>NA|TRBJ2-7|TRBV18
ASSLTPGSSYEQY
>NA|TRBJ2-1|TRBV9
ASSVQAGIYNEQF
>NA|TRBJ1-1|TRBV6-6
ASSERTGVTEAF
>NA|TRBJ1-1|TRBV9
ASSPTPGGTEAF
>NA|TRBJ2-2|TRBV24-1
ATSDDLDSRVGELF
>NA|TRBJ2-1|TRBV19
ASSIGGQVYNEQF
>NA|TRBJ2-1|TRBV4-3
ASSQGGSGRDYNEQF
>NA|TRBJ1-5|TRBV18
ASSPMAGEQPQH
>NA|TRBJ1-1|TRBV30
AWRESGYGEAF
>NA|TRBJ1-6|TRBV2
ASSGAGDNSPLH
>NA|TRBJ2-2|TRBV7-6
ASSFLGGTGELF
>NA|TRBJ2-5|TRBV7-2
ASAGGVWQETQY
>NA|TRBJ2-7|TRBV4-3
ASSQDLASGLEQY
>NA|TRBJ2-7|TRBV14
ASSRVQDYEQY
>once|TRBJ2-2|TRBV19
ASSIWDRASGELF
>NA|TRBJ1-1|TRBV7-3
ASSSGGTEAF
>NA|TRBJ1-3|TRBV4-1
ASSTGAGNTIY
>NA|TRBJ1-4|TRBV28
ASSSSGEKLF
>NA|TRBJ2-1|TRBV11-2
ASSPLAGPSYNEQF
>NA|TRBJ2-7|TRBV6-6
ASRGTGRSEQY
>NA|TRBJ2-5|TRBV4-1
ASSQGGDQETQY
>NA|TRBJ2-1|TRBV7-9
ASSQTYYAGAGANEQF
>NA|TRBJ1-2|TRBV5-5
ASSLDGGVFGYT
>NA|TRBJ2-3|TRBV7-2
ASRRGGVDTQY
>NA|TRBJ1-2|TRBV6-5
ASSPANYGYT
>once|TRBJ2-6|TRBV7-3
ASSDTGGSGANVLT
>NA|TRBJ1-2|TRBV18
ASSPAGTRGYT
>NA|TRBJ2-7|TRBV7-2
ASSLRTIAGGSYEQY
>few|TRBJ2-1|TRBV10-3
ATGLPSYNEQF
>once|TRBJ2-7|TRBV5-4
ASSSGRGPYEQY
>NA|TRBJ1-5|TRBV28
ASSLSGNTQPQH
>NA|TRBJ1-2|TRBV3-1/TRBV3-2
ASSLGVANYGYT